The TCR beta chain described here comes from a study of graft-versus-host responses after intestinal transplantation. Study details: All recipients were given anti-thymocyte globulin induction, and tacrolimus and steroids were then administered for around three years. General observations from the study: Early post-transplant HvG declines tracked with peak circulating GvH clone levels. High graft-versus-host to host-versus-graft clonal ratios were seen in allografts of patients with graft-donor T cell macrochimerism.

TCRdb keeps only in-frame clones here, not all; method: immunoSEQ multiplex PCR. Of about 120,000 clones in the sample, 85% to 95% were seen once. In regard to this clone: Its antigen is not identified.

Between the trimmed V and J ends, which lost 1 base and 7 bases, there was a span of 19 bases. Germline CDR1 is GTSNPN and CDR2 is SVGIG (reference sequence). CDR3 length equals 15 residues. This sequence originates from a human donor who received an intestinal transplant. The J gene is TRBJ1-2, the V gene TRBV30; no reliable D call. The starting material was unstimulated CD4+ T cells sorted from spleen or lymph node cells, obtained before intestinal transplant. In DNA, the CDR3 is TGTGCCTGGAGTGCTGACCCGGACCTGGCGGGTGGCTACACCTTC. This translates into CAWSADPDLAGGYTF.